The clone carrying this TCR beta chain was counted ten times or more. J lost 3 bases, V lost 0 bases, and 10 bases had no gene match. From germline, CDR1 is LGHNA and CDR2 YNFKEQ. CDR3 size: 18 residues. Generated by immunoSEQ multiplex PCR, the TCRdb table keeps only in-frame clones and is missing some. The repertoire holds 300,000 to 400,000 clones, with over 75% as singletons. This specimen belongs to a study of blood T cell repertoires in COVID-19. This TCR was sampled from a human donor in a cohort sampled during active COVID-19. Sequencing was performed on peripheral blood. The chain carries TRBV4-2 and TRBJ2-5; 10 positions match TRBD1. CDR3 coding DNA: TGTGCCAGCAGCCAAGAACTATGGGACAGGGGAACGGAAGAGACCCAGTACTTC. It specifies CASSQELWDRGTEETQYF.